This T cell receptor (beta chain) was identified during a study of human T cells and chemical hapten exposure. In the authors' workflow: Ranging from about 20,000 to 700,000, TCR counts per sample had a median value of roughly 96,000. TCRdb itself ran the RACE reads through MiXCR, one entry per CDR3 protein. The V and J calls come from TCRdb's annotation, not from the publication. The sample lists fewer than 85,000 distinct CDR3 sequences, around 10% occurring once. Study findings and constraints: Expanded TCRs were compared with controls, and the expanded TCRs formed significantly more large CDR3 similarity clusters.

Noted time point: patch test 2, 6 weeks after DPC sensitization. Indicated treatment: therapeutic diphenylcyclopropenone sensitization with weekly scalp DPC. The authors extracted total RNA from unfractionated whole blood. The germline V gene has CDR1 ENHRY and CDR2 SYGVKD. CDR3 length equals 12 residues. The germline V and J ends were trimmed by 0 bases and 9 bases, with 6 bases remaining between them. Turning to this clonotype: The target antigen is unknown.

The chain is built from TRBV10-3 and TRBJ2-1; D not certain. This specimen consisted of whole blood, obtained in connection with sensitization to the hapten diphenylcyclopropenone (DPC). The TCR originated in a man younger than 30 with alopecia areata. Some clones in this sample may be carry-over from other donors' samples. The CDR3 nucleotides read TGTGCCATCAGTGAGTCCAGCTTTGAGCAGTTCTTC. Translation gives CAISESSFEQFF.